Described below is a single T cell receptor beta chain sequence and its context. The data originate from a study of cytotoxic CD8 clonotypes in ibrutinib-treated CLL. V was pared by 6 bases and J by 1 base, with 8 bases of the junction left unmatched. The CDR3 totals 15 residues. Germline V CDR1 and CDR2: SGHTA, FQGNSA. Here immunoSEQ multiplex PCR was the method, and the copy in TCRdb shows in-frame clones only, minus some. The sample yields about 250,000 clones, roughly 70% seen once. The chain uses TRBV7-2 and TRBJ2-7; 8 bases map to TRBD1. This specimen was PBMCs, taken after 24 months of ibrutinib treatment. This TCR was recovered from a human donor with chronic lymphocytic leukemia. This chain's CDR3 is CASRRAGQGSYEQYF. The CDR3 nucleotides are TGTGCCAGCAGACGGGCCGGACAGGGTTCCTACGAGCAGTACTTC. Full variable domain (outside the CDR3, taken from reference TRBV7-2 and TRBJ2-7): GAGVSQSPSNKVTEKGKDVELRCDPISGHTALYWYRQSLGQGLEFLIYFQGNSAPDKSGLPSDRFSAERTGGSVSTLTIQRTQQEDSAVYLCASRRAGQGSYEQYFGPGTRLTVT.